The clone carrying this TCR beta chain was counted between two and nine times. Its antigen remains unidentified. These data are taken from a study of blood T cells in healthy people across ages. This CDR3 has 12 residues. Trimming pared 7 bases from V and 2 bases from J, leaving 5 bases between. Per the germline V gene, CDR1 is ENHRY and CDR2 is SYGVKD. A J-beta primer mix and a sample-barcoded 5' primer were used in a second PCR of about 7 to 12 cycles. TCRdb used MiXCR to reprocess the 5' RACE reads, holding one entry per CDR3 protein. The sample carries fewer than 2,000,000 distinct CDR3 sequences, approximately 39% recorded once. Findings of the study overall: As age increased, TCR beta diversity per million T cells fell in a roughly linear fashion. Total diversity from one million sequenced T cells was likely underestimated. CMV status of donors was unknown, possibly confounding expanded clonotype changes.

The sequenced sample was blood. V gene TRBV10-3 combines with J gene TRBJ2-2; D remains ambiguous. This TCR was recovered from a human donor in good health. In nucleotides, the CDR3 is TGTGCCATCACGGACAACACCGGGGAGCTGTTTTTT. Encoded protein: CAITDNTGELFF.